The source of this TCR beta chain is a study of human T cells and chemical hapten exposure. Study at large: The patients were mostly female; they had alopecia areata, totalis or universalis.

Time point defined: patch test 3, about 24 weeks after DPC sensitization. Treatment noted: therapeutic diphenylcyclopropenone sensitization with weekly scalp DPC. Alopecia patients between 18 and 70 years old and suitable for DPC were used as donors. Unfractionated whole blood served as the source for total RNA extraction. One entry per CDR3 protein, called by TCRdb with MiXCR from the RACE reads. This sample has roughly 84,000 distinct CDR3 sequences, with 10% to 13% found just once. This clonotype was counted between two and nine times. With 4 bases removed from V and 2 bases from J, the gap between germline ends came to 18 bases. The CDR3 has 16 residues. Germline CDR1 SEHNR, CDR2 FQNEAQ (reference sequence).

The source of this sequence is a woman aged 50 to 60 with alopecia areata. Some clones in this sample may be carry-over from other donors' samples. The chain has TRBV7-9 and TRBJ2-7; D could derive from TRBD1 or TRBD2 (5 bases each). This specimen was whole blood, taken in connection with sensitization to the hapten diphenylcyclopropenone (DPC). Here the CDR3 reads CASSSTSGTITYEQYF. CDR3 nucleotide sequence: TGTGCCAGCAGCTCTACATCCGGGACGATCACCTACGAGCAGTACTTC.